Presented here are 28 T cell receptor beta chains from one specimen sequenced in a study of blood T cell repertoires in COVID-19. Sequencing was performed with immunoSEQ multiplex PCR; in TCRdb, only in-frame clones are kept and a portion is missing. In the table there are approximately 110,000 clones, approximately 81% of which are singletons. Material for sequencing was peripheral blood. The receptors were gathered from a man aged 35-49 years with acute or convalescent COVID-19.

This clone was seen a few times. The chain employs TRBV10-2 and TRBJ1-3; D uncertain. This CDR3 comprises 14 residues. Trimming stripped 4 bases from V and 2 bases from J, with 9 bases between. Germline lookup yields CDR1 WSHSY and CDR2 SAAADI. The CDR3 DNA sequence: TGCGCCAGCAGTGGTTCAGGAACTGGAAACACCATATATTTT. Protein product: CASSGSGTGNTIYF.

About this clone itself: Other nucleotide sequences from this sample produce the same CDR3. The CDR3 nucleotides are TGCGCCAGCAGCCCCAGGACTAGCGGCACAGATACGCAGTATTTT. Amino acid sequence: CASSPRTSGTDTQYF. The chain employs TRBV5-1 and TRBJ2-3; 9 bases fit TRBD2. The CDR3 length is 15 residues. The V gene's germline CDR1 is SGHRS and CDR2 YFSETQ. J was trimmed by 1 base and V by 4 bases; bases with no gene match: 4.

V is TRBV7-8 and J is TRBJ2-1; 7 bases fit TRBD2. The CDR3 length is 15 residues. J lost 3 bases, V lost 5 bases, and 7 bases had no gene match. Germline CDR1 SGHVS, CDR2 FQNEAQ. CDR3 sequence: CASSPRLADYNEQFF. DNA of the CDR3: TGTGCCAGCAGCCCCCGACTAGCCGACTACAATGAGCAGTTCTTC.

The chain recombines TRBV19 with TRBJ1-5; D is unresolved. CDR3 size: 17 residues. The V gene's germline CDR1 is LNHDA and CDR2 SQIVND (reference sequence). The germline V and J ends were trimmed by 1 base and 0 bases, with 13 bases remaining between them. The CDR3, as DNA: TGTGCCAGTAGTATAGGAAGACGGGTTCATAGCAATCAGCCCCAGCATTTT. Translated: CASSIGRRVHSNQPQHF.

CDR3 DNA sequence: TGTGCCATCAACGACCCGGGACAGGCTTTGGAGCAGTACTTC. As protein: CAINDPGQALEQYF. V is TRBV10-3 and J is TRBJ2-7; 8 bases are a match to TRBD1. V shed 7 bases and J 7 bases; nucleotides not matched to a gene: 12. Per the germline V gene, CDR1 is ENHRY and CDR2 is SYGVKD. This CDR3 comprises 14 residues.

This clone has just one count. The chain employs TRBV5-1 and TRBJ2-3; TRBD2 agrees at 9 bases. Unmatched junction bases numbered 6, after V lost 0 bases and J lost 4 bases. The CDR3 is made up of 16 amino acids. Germline CDR1 and CDR2: SGHRS and YFSETQ. The CDR3, as DNA: TGCGCCAGCAGCTTGGTTGGCGGGGGGGCAGCAGATACGCAGTATTTT. It specifies CASSLVGGGAADTQYF.

The chain joins TRBV5-8 to TRBJ2-4, with a weak D call TRBD1 (5 bases). V dropped 4 bases and J dropped 1 base, with 12 bases sitting between them. The CDR3 totals 15 residues. The V gene's germline CDR1 is SGHTS and CDR2 YDEGEE. This CDR3 reads CASSPYRSAKNIQYF. CDR3 DNA sequence: TGTGCCAGCAGCCCCTACAGGTCTGCCAAAAACATTCAGTACTTC.

This rearrangement joins TRBV7-2 to TRBJ1-1; D uncertain. The CDR3 sequence is 13 residues long. The germline CDR1 and CDR2 sequences are SGHTA and FQGNSA. Trimming left V 0 bases short and J 5 bases short, with 7 bases between. The CDR3 nucleotides are TGTGCCAGCAGCTTAGCGGCCGGGACTGAAGCTTTCTTT. Encoded protein: CASSLAAGTEAFF.

The chain has TRBV10-3 and TRBJ1-1, with D maybe TRBD1 (6 bases). Trimming stripped 2 bases from V and 7 bases from J, with 20 bases between. This CDR3 is 16 amino acids long. The germline V gene has CDR1 ENHRY and CDR2 SYGVKD. CDR3 residues: CAISERPTGTNIEAFF. CDR3 nucleotide sequence: TGTGCCATCAGTGAGCGGCCGACAGGAACTAATATTGAAGCTTTCTTT.

The genes are TRBV7-9 and TRBJ2-7, with D possibly being TRBD2 (6 bases). V lost 2 bases and J lost 2, with 10 bases in between. Germline CDR1 SEHNR, CDR2 FQNEAQ (reference sequence). CDR3 length: 14 amino acids. CDR3 loop: CASSLSSATYEQYF. CDR3 coding DNA: TGTGCCAGCAGCTTATCTAGCGCTACCTACGAGCAGTACTTC. The full variable domain, in which reference TRBV7-9 and TRBJ2-7 provide the parts outside the CDR3, is DTGVSQNPRHKITKRGQNVTFRCDPISEHNRLYWYRQTLGQGPEFLTYFQNEAQLEKSRLLSDRFSAERPKGSFSTLEIQRTEQGDSAMYLCASSLSSATYEQYFGPGTRLTVT.

This chain links TRBV5-1 with TRBJ2-2; possibly TRBD1 for D (6 bases). Trimming pared 2 bases from V and 0 bases from J, leaving 8 bases between. Germline loops: CDR1 SGHRS, CDR2 YFSETQ. This CDR3 comprises 15 residues. The CDR3 is CASSFRGANTGELFF. The CDR3 bases are TGCGCCAGCAGCTTCAGGGGCGCGAACACCGGGGAGCTGTTTTTT.

The rearrangement uses TRBV4-2 and TRBJ1-3; D unresolved. Germline V gives CDR1 LGHNA, CDR2 YNFKEQ. The CDR3 loop spans 15 amino acids. Trimming pared 1 base from V and 0 bases from J, leaving 7 bases between. The CDR3, as DNA: TGTGCCAGCAGCCAAGGCACATTCTCTGGAAACACCATATATTTT. Protein sequence: CASSQGTFSGNTIYF.

The count of this clone is one. The J gene is TRBJ2-4, the V gene TRBV29-1; a possible D gene is TRBD1 (5 bases). The CDR3 loop spans 15 amino acids. CDR1 is SQVTM, CDR2 ANQGSEA, per germline. Trimming pared 4 bases from V and 5 bases from J, leaving 18 bases between. The CDR3 here is CSVGPIGLGQNIQYF. Written as DNA, the CDR3 is TGCAGCGTTGGCCCCATAGGGTTGGGGCAAAACATTCAGTACTTC.

The chain employs TRBV19 and TRBJ2-1; 16 nucleotides align to TRBD2. This CDR3 region has 17 residues. Germline V gene data show CDR1 as LNHDA and CDR2 as SQIVND (reference sequence). Unmatched junction bases numbered 3, after V lost 5 bases and J lost 2 bases. Here the CDR3 reads CASSRGTSGGAYNEQFF. DNA of the CDR3: TGTGCCAGTAGTCGAGGGACTAGCGGGGGGGCCTACAATGAGCAGTTCTTC.

The gene calls are TRBV2 and TRBJ2-3; maybe TRBD2 (6 bases). This CDR3 has 15 amino acids. V was cut by 5 bases and J by 2 bases, with 14 bases left in between. Germline CDR1 reads SNHLY; CDR2 reads FYNNEI. Written as DNA, the CDR3 is TGTGCCAGCAGTTCGTCCGGGGGACCCACAGATACGCAGTATTTT. Amino acids: CASSSSGGPTDTQYF.

The chain employs TRBV19 and TRBJ2-3; a possible D gene is TRBD2 (5 bases). CDR3 length: 13 residues. Germline V gene data show CDR1 as LNHDA and CDR2 as SQIVND (reference sequence). Between the trimmed V and J ends, which lost 2 bases and 6 bases, there was a span of 9 bases. CDR3 DNA sequence: TGTGCCAGTAGTATAATGGCGGGCGATACGCAGTATTTT. It yields the protein CASSIMAGDTQYF.

The rearrangement links TRBV7-2 to TRBJ2-1; TRBD1 agrees at 7 bases. The CDR3 totals 12 residues. The J segment lost 10 bases and the V segment lost 3 bases, leaving 3 bases of the junction unmatched. Looked up from germline, CDR1 is SGHTA and CDR2 is FQGNSA. CDR3 region: CASSLTGREQFF. The CDR3 coding sequence is TGTGCCAGCAGCTTGACAGGGCGAGAGCAGTTCTTC.

The genes are TRBV7-2 and TRBJ2-2; D gene uncertain. The CDR3 extends over 15 amino acids. From germline, CDR1 is SGHTA and CDR2 FQGNSA. V was cut by 2 bases and J by 4 bases, with 11 bases left in between. CDR3 residues: CASSLKPPSTGELFF. CDR3 coding DNA: TGTGCCAGCAGCTTAAAGCCTCCATCCACCGGGGAGCTGTTTTTT.

The chain employs TRBV2 and TRBJ2-6; TRBD1 matches 9 bases. Germline assignment: CDR1 SNHLY and CDR2 FYNNEI. V shed 4 bases, J shed 4 bases, and the junction held 8 bases outside the gene matches. The CDR3 runs to 17 residues. The DNA of the CDR3 is TGTGCCAGCAGTGGGGACAGGGCCCGTTCGGGGGCCAACGTCCTGACTTTC. As protein: CASSGDRARSGANVLTF.

The chain has TRBV11-1 and TRBJ2-5; 7 nucleotides align to TRBD2. This CDR3 comprises 14 residues. Germline assignment: CDR1 SGHAT and CDR2 FQDESV (reference sequence). J lost 5 bases, V lost 1 base, and 4 bases had no gene match. The CDR3 DNA reads TGTGCCAGCAGCTTAGGCGGGAGTCAGGAGACCCAGTACTTC. This gives the protein CASSLGGSQETQYF.

The V and J genes are TRBV15 and TRBJ2-1, with 14 bases identical to TRBD2. Germline V gives CDR1 LNHNV, CDR2 YYDKDF (reference sequence). CDR3 length equals 18 residues. Trimming took 3 bases from V and 4 from J; bases not matched to a gene: 8. The CDR3 loop reads CATSSLMGLAGEYNEQFF. Here the CDR3 DNA reads TGTGCCACCAGCAGTCTTATGGGACTAGCGGGGGAATACAATGAGCAGTTCTTC.

The chain recombines TRBV5-4 with TRBJ1-2; 7 positions agree with TRBD1. Germline V lookup: CDR1 SGHNT, CDR2 YYREEE (reference sequence). Trimming took 4 bases from V and 5 from J; bases not matched to a gene: 5. This CDR3 region has 13 residues. DNA for the CDR3: TGTGCCAGCAGCCACGACAGGGATTATGGCTACACCTTC. Its protein is CASSHDRDYGYTF.

The genes are TRBV6-1 and TRBJ1-6, with D maybe TRBD1 (5 bases). The V end was cut by 0 bases, the J end by 10 bases, with 10 bases between. The germline V gene has CDR1 MNHNS and CDR2 SASEGT. The CDR3 length is 14 residues. The CDR3 spells CASSEALRGSPLHF. The DNA for the CDR3 is TGTGCCAGCAGTGAAGCGCTTCGGGGGTCACCCCTCCACTTT.

This clone was seen a few times. This chain links TRBV5-1 with TRBJ2-7, with TRBD2 identical over 8 bases. The CDR3 has 17 residues. The V and J ends lost 0 bases and 3 bases, in that order; junction bases with no gene match: 11. Germline V gene data show CDR1 as SGHRS and CDR2 as YFSETQ. Here the CDR3 reads CASSLAAPGLGIYEQYF. The CDR3 nucleotides are TGCGCCAGCAGCTTGGCGGCTCCGGGACTAGGGATCTACGAGCAGTACTTC.

This clone has only a few counts. The chain links TRBV9 to TRBJ1-3, with D hard to call. This CDR3 region has 13 residues. V shed 0 bases and J shed 3 bases, with 4 bases lying between them. Germline V gives CDR1 SGDLS, CDR2 YYNGEE. The CDR3 DNA reads TGTGCCAGCAGCGTAGGGAGTGGAAACACCATATATTTT. This gives the protein CASSVGSGNTIYF.

The CDR3 region has the DNA TGTGCCAGCAGTGCTCCGGTGGGTCAGGGTTCACCCCTCCACTTT. Amino acid sequence: CASSAPVGQGSPLHF. The chain has TRBV28 and TRBJ1-6, with D tentatively TRBD1 (5 bases). This CDR3 has 15 residues. Germline CDR1 reads MDHEN; CDR2 reads SYDVKM. Between the trimmed V and J ends, which lost 5 bases and 9 bases, there was a span of 17 bases. The whole variable domain, filled in from reference TRBV28 and TRBJ1-6, reads DVKVTQSSRYLVKRTGEKVFLECVQDMDHENMFWYRQDPGLGLRLIYFSYDVKMKEKGDIPEGYSVSREKKERFSLILESASTNQTSMYLCASSAPVGQGSPLHFGNGTRLTVT.

The CDR3 region is CASRGTSSYEQYF. Here the CDR3 DNA reads TGTGCCAGCAGGGGGACATCCTCCTACGAGCAGTACTTC. The V call is TRBV6-5, the J call TRBJ2-7; maybe TRBD1 (6 bases). The CDR3 consists of 13 residues. Deletions cut 6 bases from V and 0 bases from J, with 9 bases between. Germline V gene data show CDR1 as MNHEY and CDR2 as SVGAGI.

This clone was seen just once. The J gene is TRBJ2-2, the V gene TRBV5-1, with 8 bases identical to TRBD2. There are 15 residues in the CDR3. Trimming cost V 0 bases and J 7 bases; bases outside gene matches: 5. The germline V gene encodes CDR1 SGHRS and CDR2 YFSETQ. The CDR3 region has the DNA TGCGCCAGCAGCTTGGGGGCTAGCGGGTACGGGGAGCTGTTTTTT. Its protein is CASSLGASGYGELFF.